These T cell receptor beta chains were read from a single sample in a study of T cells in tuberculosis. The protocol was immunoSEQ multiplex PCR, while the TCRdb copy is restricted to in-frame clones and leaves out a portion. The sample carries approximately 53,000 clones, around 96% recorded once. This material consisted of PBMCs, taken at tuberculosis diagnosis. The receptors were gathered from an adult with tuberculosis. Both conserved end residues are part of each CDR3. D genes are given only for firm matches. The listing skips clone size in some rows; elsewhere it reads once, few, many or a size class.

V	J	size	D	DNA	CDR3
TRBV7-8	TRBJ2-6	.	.	TGTGCCAGCAGCCGAACCCAGGCGTCTGGGGCCAACGTCCTGACTTTC	CASSRTQASGANVLTF
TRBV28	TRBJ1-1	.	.	TGTGCCAGCAAGTCGCCGGGGGGCCCTCTCCTGAACACTGAAGCTTTCTTT	CASKSPGGPLLNTEAFF
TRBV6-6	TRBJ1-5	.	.	TGTGCCAGCAGTTACCCTGGCAATCAGCCCCAGCATTTT	CASSYPGNQPQHF
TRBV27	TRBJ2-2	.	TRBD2	TGTGCCAGCAGTAGATATGGACTAGCGGCTGGGAACGCCGGGGAGCTGTTTTTT	CASSRYGLAAGNAGELFF
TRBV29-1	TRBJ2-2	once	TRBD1	TGCAGCGTCGACAGGGGGAACACCGGGGAGCTGTTTTTT	CSVDRGNTGELFF
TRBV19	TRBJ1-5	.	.	TGTGCCAGTCGAGGGGAGGGTAGCAATCAGCCCCAGCATTTT	CASRGEGSNQPQHF
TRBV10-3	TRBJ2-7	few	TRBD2	TGTGCCATCAGTGAGTCGAGGCTAGCGGGAGCCGAGCAGTACTTC	CAISESRLAGAEQYF
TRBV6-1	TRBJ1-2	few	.	TGTGCCAGCAGTGAGGACAACCCCAGTGGGACCTTC	CASSEDNPSGTF
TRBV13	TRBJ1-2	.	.	TGTGCCAGCAGCTTAGGGGGGGCTCGTAACTATGGCTACACCTTC	CASSLGGARNYGYTF
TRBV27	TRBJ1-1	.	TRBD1	TGTGCCAGCAGTCTAATGAGACAGGGGGCGCCGGCTTTCTTT	CASSLMRQGAPAFF
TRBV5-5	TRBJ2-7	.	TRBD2	TGTGCCAGCAGCTTCTCGTCGGGACTAGCGGGAGTCGGCTACGAGCAGTACTTC	CASSFSSGLAGVGYEQYF
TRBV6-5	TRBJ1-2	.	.	TGTGCCACCTCGTCCGGTGGTAATGGCTACACCTTC	CATSSGGNGYTF
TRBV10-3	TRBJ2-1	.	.	TGTGCCATCAGTGAGTCGACGGGCAGGGTAGGCGATGAGCAGTTCTTC	CAISESTGRVGDEQFF
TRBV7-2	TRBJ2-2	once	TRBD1	TGTGCCAGCAGGATTGCAGGGACAGGGGGGAACACCGGGGAGCTGTTTTTT	CASRIAGTGGNTGELFF
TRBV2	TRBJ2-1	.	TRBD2	TGTGCCAGCATCTCGGGTCTAGCGGGAGGGAGTGAGCAGTTCTTC	CASISGLAGGSEQFF
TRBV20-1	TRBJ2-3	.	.	TGCAGTGCTCTTCGCACAGATACGCAGTATTTT	CSALRTDTQYF
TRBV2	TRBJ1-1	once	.	TGTGCCAGCAGTCAATACAGTTCGATGAACACTGAAGCTTTCTTT	CASSQYSSMNTEAFF
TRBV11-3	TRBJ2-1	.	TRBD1	TGTGCCAGCAGCCGCACTACAGGGGTCAATGAGCAGTTCTTC	CASSRTTGVNEQFF
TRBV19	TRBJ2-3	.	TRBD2	TGTGCCAGTAGTAAGGCGAGGGCGGGGGGTCCCGGTCGCACAGATACGCAGTATTTT	CASSKARAGGPGRTDTQYF
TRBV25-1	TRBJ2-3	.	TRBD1	TGTGCCAGCAGTCAGGATCGGGACAGGGTGAAAGATACGCAGTATTTT	CASSQDRDRVKDTQYF
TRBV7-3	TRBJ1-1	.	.	TGTGCCAGCAGCCGTGACACGAACACTGAAGCTTTCTTT	CASSRDTNTEAFF
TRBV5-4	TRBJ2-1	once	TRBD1	TGTGCCAGCAGCTGGGACCCCGACAGGGATGAGCAGTTCTTC	CASSWDPDRDEQFF
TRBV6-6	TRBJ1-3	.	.	TGTGCCAGCAGCCCACCCACAGGGACTGGAAACACCATATATTTT	CASSPPTGTGNTIYF
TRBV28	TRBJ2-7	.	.	TGTGCCAGCAGTTTACCCGGAGGGGACGGAACCTACGAGCAGTACTTC	CASSLPGGDGTYEQYF
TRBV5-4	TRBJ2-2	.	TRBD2	TGTGCCAGCAGCTCCCGCCTAGCGGAGTACACCGGGGAGCTGTTTTTT	CASSSRLAEYTGELFF
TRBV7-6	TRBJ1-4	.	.	TGTGCCAGCAGCTTAGGGGGGACTGGTGGGAACACTAATGAAAAACTGTTTTTT	CASSLGGTGGNTNEKLFF
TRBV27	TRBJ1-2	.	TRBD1	TGTGCCAGCAGTTTAAGGACAGGGGGTAGTGGGGGCTACACCTTC	CASSLRTGGSGGYTF
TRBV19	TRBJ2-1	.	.	TGTGCCAGTAGTATTGGGTACAGGCTCAATGAGCAGTTCTTC	CASSIGYRLNEQFF
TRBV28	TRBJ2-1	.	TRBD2	TGTGCCAGCAGAGGTCGCTCAGCGGGAGTCTACAATGAGCAGTTCTTC	CASRGRSAGVYNEQFF
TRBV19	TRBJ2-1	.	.	TGTGCCAGTAGTATTTTGGGCAGGGTCGATGAGCAGTTCTTC	CASSILGRVDEQFF
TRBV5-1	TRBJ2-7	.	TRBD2	TGCGCCAGCAGCTTCACTAGCGTTTGCTACGAGCAGTACTTC	CASSFTSVCYEQYF
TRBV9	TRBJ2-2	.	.	TGTGCCAGCAGCGGGACTGCGAACACCGGGGAGCTGTTTTTT	CASSGTANTGELFF
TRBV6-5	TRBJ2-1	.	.	TGTGCCAGCATCCCTGCGCGGGGCCGCTACAATGAGCAGTTCTTC	CASIPARGRYNEQFF
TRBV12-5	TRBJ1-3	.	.	TGTGCTAGTGGTTTGCCCCCGACAGCGCTAAACTCTGGAAACACCATATATTTT	CASGLPPTALNSGNTIYF
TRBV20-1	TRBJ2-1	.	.	TGCAGTGCTGGGCACAATGAGCAGTTCTTC	CSAGHNEQFF
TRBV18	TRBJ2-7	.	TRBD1	TGTGCCAGCTCCGCGACAGGGCCGACCGACGAGCAGTACTTC	CASSATGPTDEQYF
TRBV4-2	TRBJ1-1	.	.	TGTGCCAGCAGCCTTTTCCAGGGCTCGAACACTGAAGCTTTCTTT	CASSLFQGSNTEAFF
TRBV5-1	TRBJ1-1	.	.	TGCGCCAGCAGCTTGGTGGGCAGGTTGAACACTGAAGCTTTCTTT	CASSLVGRLNTEAFF
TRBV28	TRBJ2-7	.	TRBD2	TGTGCCAGCAGTGAAAGTAGCGGGGCAGCCTACGAGCAGTACTTC	CASSESSGAAYEQYF
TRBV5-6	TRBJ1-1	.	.	TGTGCCAGCAGCTTGAGGAGGCCCACTGAAGCTTTCTTT	CASSLRRPTEAFF
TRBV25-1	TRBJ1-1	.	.	TGTGCCAGCAGTGAAACATCGAAAGCTTTCTTT	CASSETSKAFF
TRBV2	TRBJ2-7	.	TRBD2	TGTGCCAGCAGTGGGGGGACGGCTCTAGCGGGATTCCACGAGCAGTACTTC	CASSGGTALAGFHEQYF
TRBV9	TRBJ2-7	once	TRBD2	TGTGCCAGCAGCGTAGGGGCTAGCGGGAGGGCCGGGGAGCAGTACTTC	CASSVGASGRAGEQYF
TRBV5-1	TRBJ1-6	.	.	TGCGCCAGCAGCTTGGGACGGGGAAATTCACCCCTCCACTTT	CASSLGRGNSPLHF
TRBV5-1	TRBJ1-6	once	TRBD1	TGCGCCAGCAGCTTCGGACAGGCGAATTCACCCCTCCACTTT	CASSFGQANSPLHF
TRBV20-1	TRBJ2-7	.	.	TGCAGTGCTAGAGATCTTCCGGGAGAGTACTTC	CSARDLPGEYF
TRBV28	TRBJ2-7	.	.	TGTGCCAGCAGTTTAACGGGAGTTCGATTCGGATACGAGCAGTACTTC	CASSLTGVRFGYEQYF
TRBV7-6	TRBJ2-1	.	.	TGTGCCAGCAGCAGAGGACATGGAAACAATGAGCAGTTCTTC	CASSRGHGNNEQFF
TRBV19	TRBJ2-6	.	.	TGTGCCAGTACCTCAGGGGCTGGGGCCAACGTCCTGACTTTC	CASTSGAGANVLTF
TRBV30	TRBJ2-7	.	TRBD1	TGTGCCTGGGACCCGGACAGGGAGGACGAGCAGTACTTC	CAWDPDREDEQYF
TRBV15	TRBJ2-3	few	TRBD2	TGTGCCACCAGCGAGGCAGAAGCGGGAGGGGCAGATACGCAGTATTTT	CATSEAEAGGADTQYF